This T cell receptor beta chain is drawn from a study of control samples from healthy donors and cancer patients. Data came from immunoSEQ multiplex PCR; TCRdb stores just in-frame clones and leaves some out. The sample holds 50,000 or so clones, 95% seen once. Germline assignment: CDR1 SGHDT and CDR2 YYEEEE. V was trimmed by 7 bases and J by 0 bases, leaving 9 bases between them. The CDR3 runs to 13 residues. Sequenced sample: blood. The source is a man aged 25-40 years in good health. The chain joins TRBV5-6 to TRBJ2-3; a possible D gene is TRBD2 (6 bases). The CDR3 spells CASSAGSTDTQYF. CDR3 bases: TGTGCCAGCTCTGCGGGAAGCACAGATACGCAGTATTTT. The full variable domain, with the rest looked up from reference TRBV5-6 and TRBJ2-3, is DAGVTQSPTHLIKTRGQQVTLRCSPKSGHDTVSWYQQALGQGPQFIFQYYEEEERQRGNFPDRFSGHQFPNYSSELNVNALLLGDSALYLCASSAGSTDTQYFGPGTRLTVL.